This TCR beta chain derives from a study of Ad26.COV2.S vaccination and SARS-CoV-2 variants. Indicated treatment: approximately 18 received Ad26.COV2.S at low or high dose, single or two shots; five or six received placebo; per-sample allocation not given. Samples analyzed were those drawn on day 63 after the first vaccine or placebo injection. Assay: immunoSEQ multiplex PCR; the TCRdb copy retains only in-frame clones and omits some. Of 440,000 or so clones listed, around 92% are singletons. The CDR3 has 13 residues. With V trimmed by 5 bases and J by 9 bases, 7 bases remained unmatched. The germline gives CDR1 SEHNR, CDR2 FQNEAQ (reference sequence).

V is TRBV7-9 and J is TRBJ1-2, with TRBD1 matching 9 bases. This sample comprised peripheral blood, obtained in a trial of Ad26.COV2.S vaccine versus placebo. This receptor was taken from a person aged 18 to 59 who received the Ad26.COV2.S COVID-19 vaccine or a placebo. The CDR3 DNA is TGTGCCAGCAGCCCAGCCGGGACAGGGAGCTACACCTTC. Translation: CASSPAGTGSYTF.